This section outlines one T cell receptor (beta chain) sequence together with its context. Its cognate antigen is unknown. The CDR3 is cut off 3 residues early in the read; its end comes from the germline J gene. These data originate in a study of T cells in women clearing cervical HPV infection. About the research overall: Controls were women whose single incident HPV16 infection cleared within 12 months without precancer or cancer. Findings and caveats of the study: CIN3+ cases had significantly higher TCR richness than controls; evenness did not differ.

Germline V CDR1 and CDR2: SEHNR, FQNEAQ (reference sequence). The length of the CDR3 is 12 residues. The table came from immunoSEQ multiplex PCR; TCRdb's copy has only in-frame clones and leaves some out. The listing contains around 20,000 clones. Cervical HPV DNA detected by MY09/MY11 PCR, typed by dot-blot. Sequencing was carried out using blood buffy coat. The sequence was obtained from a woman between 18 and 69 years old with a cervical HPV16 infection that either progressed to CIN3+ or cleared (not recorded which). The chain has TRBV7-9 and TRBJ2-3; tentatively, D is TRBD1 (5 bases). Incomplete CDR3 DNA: TGTGCCAGCAGCTCGACAGACCAGACG. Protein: CASSSTDQT. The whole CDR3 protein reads CASSSTDQTQYF.